This T cell receptor beta chain was observed in a study of cytomegalovirus exposure and HLA in healthy donors. Each donor was nominally healthy when sampled (though unrecorded immune exposures were likely). In the case of this clone: Antigen: not known.

Use of 60 Vbeta and 13 Jbeta primers characterized the PCR. Sequenced by immunoSEQ multiplex PCR; TCRdb stores in-frame clones only, minus some. The table shows about 220,000 clones, with about 81% occurring only once. With V trimmed by 4 bases and J by 0 bases, 5 bases remained unmatched. This CDR3 is built from 17 residues. Per germline, CDR1 LGHNA and CDR2 YNFKEQ. Whole-study results and caveats: 16,951 TCR beta sequences were associated with HLA alleles at 0.05 false discovery rate in a later analysis.

This sequence was found in a woman in her 40s in good health and CMV-seropositive. The sequencing input was PBMCs. J is TRBJ2-3 and V is TRBV4-2; 12 nucleotides line up with TRBD2. The CDR3 bases are TGTGCCAGCAGCCGCGAGGGGACTAGCGGGAGCACAGATACGCAGTATTTT. It codes for CASSREGTSGSTDTQYF.